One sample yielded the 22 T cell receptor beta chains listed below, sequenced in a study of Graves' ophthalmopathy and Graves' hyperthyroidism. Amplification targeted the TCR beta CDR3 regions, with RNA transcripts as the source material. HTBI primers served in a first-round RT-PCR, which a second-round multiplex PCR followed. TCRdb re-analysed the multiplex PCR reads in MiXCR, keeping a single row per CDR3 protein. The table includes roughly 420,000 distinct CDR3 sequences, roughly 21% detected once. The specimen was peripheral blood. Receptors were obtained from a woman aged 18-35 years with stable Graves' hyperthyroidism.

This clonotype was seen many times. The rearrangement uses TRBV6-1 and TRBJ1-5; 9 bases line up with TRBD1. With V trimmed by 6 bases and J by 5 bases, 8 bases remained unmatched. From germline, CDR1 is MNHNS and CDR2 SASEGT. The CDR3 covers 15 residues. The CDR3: CASRRDREFDQPQHF. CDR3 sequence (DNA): TGTGCCAGCAGGAGGGACAGGGAGTTTGATCAGCCCCAGCATTTT.

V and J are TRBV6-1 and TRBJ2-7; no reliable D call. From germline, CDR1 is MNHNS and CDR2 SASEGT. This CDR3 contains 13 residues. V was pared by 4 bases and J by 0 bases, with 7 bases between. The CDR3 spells CASSALDSYEQYF. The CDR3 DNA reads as TGTGCCAGCAGTGCGCTTGACTCCTACGAGCAGTACTTC.

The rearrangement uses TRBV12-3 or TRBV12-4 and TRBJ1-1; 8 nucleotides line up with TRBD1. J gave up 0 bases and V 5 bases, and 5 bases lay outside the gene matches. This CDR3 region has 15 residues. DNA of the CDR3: TGTGCCAGCAGTACGGACAGGGCAATGAACACTGAAGCTTTCTTT. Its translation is CASSTDRAMNTEAFF.

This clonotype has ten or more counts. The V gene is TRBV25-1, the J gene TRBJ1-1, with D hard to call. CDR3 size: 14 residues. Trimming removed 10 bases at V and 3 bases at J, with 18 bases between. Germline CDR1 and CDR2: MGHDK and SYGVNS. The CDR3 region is CATKKVGMDTEAFF. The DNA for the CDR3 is TGTGCCACCAAAAAAGTGGGGATGGACACTGAAGCTTTCTTT. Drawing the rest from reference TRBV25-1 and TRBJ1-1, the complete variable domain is EADIYQTPRYLVIGTGKKITLECSQTMGHDKMYWYQQDPGMELHLIHYSYGVNSTEKGDLSSESTVSRIRTEHFPLTLESARPSHTSQYLCATKKVGMDTEAFFGQGTRLTVV.

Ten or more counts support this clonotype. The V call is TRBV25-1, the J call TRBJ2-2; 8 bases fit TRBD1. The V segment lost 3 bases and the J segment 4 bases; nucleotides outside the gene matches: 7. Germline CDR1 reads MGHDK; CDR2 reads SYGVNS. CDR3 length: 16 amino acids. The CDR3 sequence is CASSDDRGTGTGELFF. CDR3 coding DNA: TGTGCCAGCAGTGATGACAGGGGAACGGGCACCGGGGAGCTGTTTTTT.

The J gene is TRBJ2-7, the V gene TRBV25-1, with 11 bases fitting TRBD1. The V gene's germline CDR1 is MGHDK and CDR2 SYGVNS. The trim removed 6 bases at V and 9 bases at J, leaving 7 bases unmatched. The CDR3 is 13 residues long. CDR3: CASRSGTGGLQYF. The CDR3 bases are TGTGCCAGCAGGAGCGGGACAGGGGGTTTGCAGTACTTC.

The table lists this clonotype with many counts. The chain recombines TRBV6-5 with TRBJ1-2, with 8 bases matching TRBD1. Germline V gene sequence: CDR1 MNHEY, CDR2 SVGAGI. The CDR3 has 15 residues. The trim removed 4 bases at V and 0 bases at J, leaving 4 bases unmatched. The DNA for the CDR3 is TGTGCCAGCAGTTCGCGGACAGGGCCTAACTATGGCTACACCTTC. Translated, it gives CASSSRTGPNYGYTF.

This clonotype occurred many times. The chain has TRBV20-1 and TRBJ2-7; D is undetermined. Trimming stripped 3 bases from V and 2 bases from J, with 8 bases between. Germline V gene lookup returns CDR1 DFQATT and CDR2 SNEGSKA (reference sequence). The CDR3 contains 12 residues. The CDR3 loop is CSASFPAYEQYF. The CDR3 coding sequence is TGCAGTGCTAGCTTTCCAGCCTACGAGCAGTACTTC.

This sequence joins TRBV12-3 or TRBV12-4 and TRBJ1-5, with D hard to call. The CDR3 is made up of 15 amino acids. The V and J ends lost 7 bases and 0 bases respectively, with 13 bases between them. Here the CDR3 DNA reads TGTGCCAGCACCCAGGAAGGGTATAGCAATCAGCCCCAGCATTTT. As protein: CASTQEGYSNQPQHF.

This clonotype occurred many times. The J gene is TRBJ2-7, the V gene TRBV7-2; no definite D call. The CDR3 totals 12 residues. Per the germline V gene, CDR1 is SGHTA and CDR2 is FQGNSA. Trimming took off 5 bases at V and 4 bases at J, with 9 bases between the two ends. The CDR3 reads CASSDDLYEQYF. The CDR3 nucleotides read TGTGCCAGCAGCGACGATTTGTACGAGCAGTACTTC.

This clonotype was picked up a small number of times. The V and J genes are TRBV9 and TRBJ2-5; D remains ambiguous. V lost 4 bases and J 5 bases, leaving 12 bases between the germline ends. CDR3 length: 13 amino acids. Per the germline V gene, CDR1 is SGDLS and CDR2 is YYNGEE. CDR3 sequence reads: CASSPTGWETQYF. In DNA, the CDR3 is TGTGCCAGCAGCCCCACCGGTTGGGAGACCCAGTACTTC.

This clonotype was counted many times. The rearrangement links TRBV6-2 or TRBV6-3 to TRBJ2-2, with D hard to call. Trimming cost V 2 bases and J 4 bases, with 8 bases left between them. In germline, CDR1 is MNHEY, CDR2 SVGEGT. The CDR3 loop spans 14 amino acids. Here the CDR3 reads CASSYPEVTGELFF. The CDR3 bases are TGTGCCAGCAGTTACCCAGAAGTCACCGGGGAGCTGTTTTTT.

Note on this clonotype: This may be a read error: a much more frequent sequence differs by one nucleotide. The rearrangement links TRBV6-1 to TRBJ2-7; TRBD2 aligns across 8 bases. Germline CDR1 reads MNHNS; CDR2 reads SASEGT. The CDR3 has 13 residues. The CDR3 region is CTSSRGGTYEQYF. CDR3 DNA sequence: TGTACCAGCAGTCGCGGGGGGACCTACGAGCAGTACTTC.

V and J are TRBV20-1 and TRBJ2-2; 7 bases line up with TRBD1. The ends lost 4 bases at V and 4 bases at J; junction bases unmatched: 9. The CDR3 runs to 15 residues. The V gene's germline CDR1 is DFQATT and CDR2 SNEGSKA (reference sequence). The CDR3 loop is CSANGQATPTGELFF. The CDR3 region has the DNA TGCAGTGCTAACGGACAGGCCACCCCCACCGGGGAGCTGTTTTTT.

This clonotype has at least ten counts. For the CDR3, the DNA is TGTGCCACCAGTGATAGATACTACGAGCAGTACTTC. Its protein is CATSDRYYEQYF. The genes are TRBV24-1 and TRBJ2-7; D unresolved. The CDR3 sequence is 12 residues long. Germline lookup yields CDR1 KGHDR and CDR2 SFDVKD. The V and J ends lost 3 bases and 3 bases respectively, with 5 bases between them.

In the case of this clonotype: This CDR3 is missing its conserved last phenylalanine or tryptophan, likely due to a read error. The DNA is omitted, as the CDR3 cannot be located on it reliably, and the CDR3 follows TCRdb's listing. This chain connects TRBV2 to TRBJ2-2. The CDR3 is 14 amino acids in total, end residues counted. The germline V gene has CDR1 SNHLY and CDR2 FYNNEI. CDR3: CASSFASNTGELCV.

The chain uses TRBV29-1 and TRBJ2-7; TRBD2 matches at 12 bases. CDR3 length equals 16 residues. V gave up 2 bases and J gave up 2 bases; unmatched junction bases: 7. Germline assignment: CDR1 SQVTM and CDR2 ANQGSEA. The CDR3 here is CSVEFGLAGGPYEQYF. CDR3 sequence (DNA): TGCAGCGTTGAATTTGGGCTAGCGGGAGGGCCCTACGAGCAGTACTTC.

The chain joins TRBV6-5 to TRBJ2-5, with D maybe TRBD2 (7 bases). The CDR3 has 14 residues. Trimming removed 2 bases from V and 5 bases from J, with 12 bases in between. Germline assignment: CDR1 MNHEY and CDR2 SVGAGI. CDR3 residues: CASSYVRGAETQYF. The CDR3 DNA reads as TGTGCCAGCAGTTACGTTCGGGGGGCCGAGACCCAGTACTTC.

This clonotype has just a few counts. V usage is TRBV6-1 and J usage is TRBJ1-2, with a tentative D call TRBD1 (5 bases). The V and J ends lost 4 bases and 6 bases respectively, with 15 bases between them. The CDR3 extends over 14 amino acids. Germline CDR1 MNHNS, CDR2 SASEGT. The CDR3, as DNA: TGTGCCAGCAGTGTCGGGACTCCGAGGGATGGCTACACCTTC. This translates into CASSVGTPRDGYTF.

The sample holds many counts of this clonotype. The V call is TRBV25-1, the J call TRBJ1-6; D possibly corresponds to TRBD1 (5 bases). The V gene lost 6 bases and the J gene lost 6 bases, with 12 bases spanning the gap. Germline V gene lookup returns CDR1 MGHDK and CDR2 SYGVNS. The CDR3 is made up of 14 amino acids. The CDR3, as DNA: TGTGCCAGCAGAGGGACGGACCTTAATTCACCCCTCCACTTT. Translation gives CASRGTDLNSPLHF.

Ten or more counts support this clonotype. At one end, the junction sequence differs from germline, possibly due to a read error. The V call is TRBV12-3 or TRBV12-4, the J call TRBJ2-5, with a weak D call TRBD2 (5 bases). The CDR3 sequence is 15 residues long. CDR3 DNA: TGTGCCAGCAGTCTAGCCCTTGCAGCCCAAGAGACCCAGTACTTC. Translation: CASSLALAAQETQYF.

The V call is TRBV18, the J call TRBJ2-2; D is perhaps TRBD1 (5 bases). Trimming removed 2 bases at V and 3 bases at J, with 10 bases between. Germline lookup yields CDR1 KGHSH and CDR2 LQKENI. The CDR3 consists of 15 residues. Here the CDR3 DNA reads TGTGCCAGCTCACCAAGGACACAACACACCGGGGAGCTGTTTTTT. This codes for CASSPRTQHTGELFF.